This T cell receptor beta chain was captured by sequencing in a study of T cells after yellow fever vaccination. Whole-study results and caveats: Most clones from primary vaccination were detected again post-booster (96% CD4, approximately 90% CD8). A secondary response was less intense yet reached its peak sooner, at day 5 versus 15.

TCRdb independently ran MiXCR on the 5' RACE reads; one entry per CDR3 protein. The table lists 230,000 or so distinct CDR3 sequences, around 6.7% of them singletons. This clonotype was seen repeatedly, ten times or more. The antigen is unknown. Germline CDR1 is LGHNA and CDR2 is YSLEER. CDR3 size: 15 residues. Trimming took 1 base from V and 8 from J, leaving 15 bases between them. Sample: CD4+ T cells sorted from PBMCs, taken on the day of the yellow fever booster vaccination. This rearrangement joins TRBV4-3 to TRBJ2-1, with D perhaps TRBD2 (5 bases). This receptor was taken from a man younger than 40 who received the YFV17D yellow fever vaccine. The CDR3 loop is CASSQARVGRDEQFF. The DNA of the CDR3 is TGCGCCAGCAGCCAAGCGCGGGTGGGCCGCGATGAGCAGTTCTTC.